A single sample is the source of the 26 T cell receptor beta chains below, sequenced in a study of a mutant IDH1 vaccine in newly diagnosed glioma. The time point: week 23, last vaccination. Each vaccine dose was 300 ug of mutant IDH1 20-mer peptide, with topical imiquimod. Which antigens these TCRs recognize remains unknown. Libraries were prepared by immunoSEQ multiplex PCR; TCRdb keeps only in-frame clonotypes and omits some of them. Among some 30,000 clones, roughly 90% were seen once, and the ten largest hold approximately 2.4%. This specimen consisted of PBMCs, obtained from a glioma patient whose treatment included an IDH1 peptide vaccine. The receptors shown here come from a man in his forties or fifties with glioma.

The chain combines TRBV23-1 with TRBJ1-3; D possibly corresponds to TRBD1 (5 bases). TRBV23-1 has ORF status, its function being uncertain. Trimming took off 0 bases at V and 0 bases at J, with 21 bases between the two ends. This CDR3 region has 20 residues. The CDR3 sequence is CASSQSITGSTLSSGNTIYF. In nucleotides, the CDR3 is TGCGCCAGCAGTCAATCGATCACAGGCAGCACCTTGAGCTCTGGAAACACCATATATTTT.

The chain carries TRBV15 and TRBJ2-7; D gene uncertain. This CDR3 comprises 13 residues. Germline CDR1 is LNHNV and CDR2 is YYDKDF (reference sequence). Trimming cost V 0 bases and J 5 bases, with 8 bases left between them. CDR3 protein: CATSRDPRNEQYF. The CDR3 nucleotides are TGTGCCACCAGCAGAGATCCCCGGAACGAGCAGTACTTC.

The gene calls are TRBV15 and TRBJ2-1; no firm D call. The CDR3 is made up of 16 amino acids. Per the germline V gene, CDR1 is LNHNV and CDR2 is YYDKDF (reference sequence). Trimming removed 0 bases at V and 6 bases at J, with 15 bases between. CDR3 sequence reads: CATSRDRASAGNEQFF. The CDR3 bases are TGTGCCACCAGCAGAGATCGGGCAAGCGCAGGCAATGAGCAGTTCTTC.

V is TRBV28 and J is TRBJ2-6; the D call may be TRBD1 or TRBD2 (5 bases each). Per germline, CDR1 MDHEN and CDR2 SYDVKM. V was trimmed by 6 bases and J by 8 bases, leaving 14 bases between them. This CDR3 region has 14 residues. The chain's CDR3 is CASRSGGSPNVLTF. The CDR3 DNA sequence: TGTGCCAGCAGAAGTGGGGGTTCCCCCAACGTCCTGACTTTC.

The J gene is TRBJ1-4, the V gene TRBV7-2; D call uncertain. From germline, CDR1 is SGHTA and CDR2 FQGNSA. Deletions cut 5 bases from V and 3 bases from J, with 22 bases between. The CDR3 runs to 18 residues. The DNA for the CDR3 is TGTGCCAGCAGCCCGTTCGGGTTCGGAGGGCTCGCTAATGAAAAACTGTTTTTT. Translating gives CASSPFGFGGLANEKLFF.

V usage is TRBV5-4 and J usage is TRBJ2-1, with 11 bases identical to TRBD2. Trimming removed 2 bases from V and 6 bases from J; junction bases left unmatched: 7. Germline lookup yields CDR1 SGHNT and CDR2 YYREEE (reference sequence). This CDR3 spans 16 amino acids. The CDR3, as DNA: TGTGCCAGCAGCTTAGACCTAGCGGGAGGTTCCAATGAGCAGTTCTTC. Its translation: CASSLDLAGGSNEQFF.

The rearrangement joins TRBV6-5 to TRBJ1-1; TRBD1 is a possible D gene (5 bases). There are 12 residues in the CDR3. From germline, CDR1 is MNHEY and CDR2 SVGAGI. The ends were cut back, 7 bases at V and 6 bases at J, with 12 bases in the middle. The CDR3 here is CASNPGVPEAFF. In DNA form, the CDR3 reads TGTGCCAGCAATCCGGGGGTTCCTGAAGCTTTCTTT.

Comments on this clone: The sample holds other DNA sequences that translate to the same CDR3. The rearrangement links TRBV19 to TRBJ1-2, with D uncertain. The germline V gene encodes CDR1 LNHDA and CDR2 SQIVND (reference sequence). The CDR3 consists of 12 residues. V was clipped by 0 bases and J by 8 bases, with 7 bases between them. The CDR3 is CASSIEGHGYTF. CDR3 bases: TGTGCCAGTAGTATAGAGGGCCACGGCTACACCTTC.

The V and J genes are TRBV4-1 and TRBJ2-3; no reliable D call. V lost 2 bases and J lost 2, with 11 bases in between. Germline V CDR1 and CDR2: MGHRA, YSYEKL. This CDR3 has 15 amino acids. CDR3 loop: CASSQLGLNTDTQYF. The CDR3 DNA reads TGCGCCAGCAGCCAACTAGGGTTGAACACAGATACGCAGTATTTT.

The J gene is TRBJ2-1, the V gene TRBV5-1, with TRBD1 matching 9 bases. This CDR3 has 15 amino acids. V trimming: 5 bases; J trimming: 7 bases; junction bases outside the gene matches: 10. Germline CDR1 reads SGHRS; CDR2 reads YFSETQ. CDR3 sequence: CASSLGQGIQNEQFF. The CDR3 DNA reads as TGCGCCAGCAGTCTAGGACAGGGGATACAAAATGAGCAGTTCTTC.

The gene calls are TRBV6-6 and TRBJ1-5, with 7 bases lining up with TRBD1. Germline lookup yields CDR1 MNHNY and CDR2 SVGAGI (reference sequence). The CDR3 length is 15 residues. V dropped 0 bases and J dropped 5; count of bases not matched to a gene: 4. CDR3 protein: CASSYSTQGDQPQHF. In DNA, the CDR3 is TGTGCCAGCAGTTACTCGACCCAGGGGGATCAGCCCCAGCATTTT.

The chain links TRBV29-1 to TRBJ2-7; D is unresolved. With the DNA end fitting TRBJ2-5 better, the J assignment may be wrong. This CDR3 spans 11 amino acids. Germline V gene sequence: CDR1 SQVTM, CDR2 ANQGSEA. The CDR3: CSVEVGQTQYF. The CDR3 nucleotides read TGCAGCGTTGAAGTCGGGCAGACCCAGTACTTC.

The chain has TRBV2 and TRBJ2-7, with TRBD2 matching over 8 bases. Unmatched junction bases numbered 3, after V lost 2 bases and J lost 0 bases. From germline, CDR1 is SNHLY and CDR2 FYNNEI. The CDR3 is 15 amino acids. In DNA form, the CDR3 reads TGTGCCAGCAGTGAACGGGGGGGGAGCTCCTACGAGCAGTACGTC. Amino acid sequence: CASSERGGSSYEQYV.

The V call is TRBV28, the J call TRBJ2-4; no firm D call. CDR1 and CDR2 from the germline V gene are MDHEN and SYDVKM. The CDR3 runs to 14 residues. Trimming took off 3 bases at V and 0 bases at J, with 6 bases between the two ends. CDR3: CASSFRTAKNIQYF. CDR3 DNA: TGTGCCAGCAGTTTCCGGACAGCCAAAAACATTCAGTACTTC.

The chain has TRBV7-9 and TRBJ2-7; tentatively, D is TRBD1 (6 bases). V lost 3 bases to trimming and J lost 5 bases, with 17 bases between them. This CDR3 region has 15 residues. Germline CDR1 reads SEHNR; CDR2 reads FQNEAQ (reference sequence). CDR3 loop: CASSLVQGNNNEQYF. CDR3 bases: TGTGCCAGCAGCTTGGTCCAGGGGAATAACAACGAGCAGTACTTC. Based on the CDR3 plus reference TRBV7-9 and TRBJ2-7, the full variable domain is DTGVSQNPRHKITKRGQNVTFRCDPISEHNRLYWYRQTLGQGPEFLTYFQNEAQLEKSRLLSDRFSAERPKGSFSTLEIQRTEQGDSAMYLCASSLVQGNNNEQYFGPGTRLTVT.

V is TRBV13 and J is TRBJ1-3; the D gene is possibly TRBD1 (5 bases). Between the trimmed V and J ends, which lost 1 base and 4 bases, there was a span of 5 bases. Germline V CDR1 and CDR2: PRHDT, FYEKMQ (reference sequence). This CDR3 spans 13 amino acids. The CDR3 DNA reads TGTGCCAGCAGCTTAGCAGGGGGAAACACCATATATTTT. Protein sequence: CASSLAGGNTIYF.

This rearrangement joins TRBV27 to TRBJ1-1; D perhaps matches TRBD1 (5 bases). Trimming cost V 4 bases and J 1 base, with 10 bases left between them. The CDR3 is 14 amino acids. The germline gives CDR1 MNHEY, CDR2 SMNVEV (reference sequence). As DNA, the CDR3 is TGTGCCAGCAGTTCTTACAGGACGAACACTGAAGCTTTCTTT. Its translation: CASSSYRTNTEAFF.

This clone was found a few times. The chain links TRBV6-5 to TRBJ2-2; 7 bases align to TRBD2. The CDR3 runs to 15 residues. The germline V gene encodes CDR1 MNHEY and CDR2 SVGAGI. The trim removed 6 bases at V and 4 bases at J, leaving 8 bases unmatched. CDR3 protein: CASRLTGGGTGELFF. DNA for the CDR3: TGTGCCAGCAGGTTAACCGGCGGGGGCACCGGGGAGCTGTTTTTT.

The V and J genes are TRBV27 and TRBJ2-1; a possible D gene is TRBD2 (6 bases). CDR1 and CDR2 (germline): MNHEY, SMNVEV (reference sequence). There are 15 residues in the CDR3. Trimming cost V 2 bases and J 7 bases, with 15 bases left between them. The CDR3 is CASSLRGRLVNEQFF. In nucleotides, the CDR3 is TGTGCCAGCAGTTTAAGAGGGAGGCTGGTTAATGAGCAGTTCTTC.

This clone was seen just once. The genes are TRBV5-1 and TRBJ1-1; D is ambiguous. Deletions cut 4 bases from V and 5 bases from J, with 15 bases between. CDR3 length equals 14 residues. CDR1 SGHRS and CDR2 YFSETQ come from the germline V gene. DNA of the CDR3: TGCGCCAGCAGCGGAGGAGGAGGGCTTACTGAAGCTTTCTTT. Its protein is CASSGGGGLTEAFF.

This clone was observed once. J is TRBJ1-2 and V is TRBV4-1; TRBD1 matches at 9 bases. After removal of 0 bases from V and 2 bases from J, the junction contained 13 bases not matched to a gene. Per the germline V gene, CDR1 is MGHRA and CDR2 is YSYEKL. The CDR3 sequence is 19 residues long. The CDR3 here is CASSQDSFTRDRENYGYTF. The CDR3 nucleotides are TGCGCCAGCAGCCAAGATAGTTTTACGCGGGACAGGGAAAACTATGGCTACACCTTC.

This clone was seen just once. J is TRBJ1-5 and V is TRBV10-2; TRBD1 aligns across 7 bases. With 8 bases clipped from V and 7 bases from J, the junction kept 8 bases outside the gene matches. This CDR3 is built from 13 residues. CDR1 is WSHSY, CDR2 SAAADI, per germline. The CDR3 region has the DNA TGCGCCAGCGCGCCAGGGGGAGGCCAGCCCCAGCATTTT. Protein product: CASAPGGGQPQHF.

The chain is built from TRBV10-1 and TRBJ1-5; D is perhaps TRBD1 (6 bases). The V and J ends lost 6 bases and 3 bases respectively, with 12 bases between them. From germline, CDR1 is WNHNN and CDR2 SYGVQD (reference sequence). The CDR3 runs to 14 residues. CDR3 in amino acids: CASRGAGSNQPQHF. The CDR3 region has the DNA TGCGCCAGCAGGGGGGCAGGGTCCAATCAGCCCCAGCATTTT.

CDR3 sequence (DNA): TGTGCCAGCAGTGAGTCCGGACAGGGGTATAATTCACCCCTCCACTTT. As protein: CASSESGQGYNSPLHF. This chain links TRBV6-1 with TRBJ1-6; TRBD1 matches at 9 bases. V lost 3 bases and J lost 4; bases outside the gene matches: 4. CDR1 is MNHNS, CDR2 SASEGT, per germline. The CDR3 spans 16 residues.

The CDR3 sequence is CASSLEGGRASGIQYF. The CDR3 DNA sequence: TGTGCCAGCAGCTTGGAAGGCGGCAGGGCGTCGGGCATTCAGTACTTC. The rearrangement links TRBV5-4 to TRBJ2-4; D may be TRBD1 (5 bases). The CDR3 contains 16 residues. Deletions cut 0 bases from V and 9 bases from J, with 19 bases between. Per the germline V gene, CDR1 is SGHNT and CDR2 is YYREEE (reference sequence).

This chain connects TRBV5-1 to TRBJ1-3; D unclear. V gave up 6 bases and J gave up 1 base, with 5 bases separating them. This CDR3 has 12 residues. The germline V gene has CDR1 SGHRS and CDR2 YFSETQ. CDR3 nucleotides: TGCGCCAGCACAGATTCTGGAAACACCATATATTTT. It yields the protein CASTDSGNTIYF.